The sequence of this T cell receptor (beta chain) was determined in a study of blood T cell repertoires in COVID-19. As for the study in general: PBMCs, B-cell-depleted T cells, or T cells were the source of the cDNA or gDNA that made up the material.

V shed 2 bases, J shed 4 bases, and the junction held 9 bases outside the gene matches. The CDR3 spans 16 residues. Germline V lookup: CDR1 SNHLY, CDR2 FYNNEI. Authors' analysis steps: The authors estimated nucleated cell counts from reference gene primer amplification. Sequencing was performed with immunoSEQ multiplex PCR; in TCRdb, only in-frame clones are kept and a portion is missing. That table is the source of V, J and clone size, and D and trimming were worked out from the DNA. Of about 240,000 clones in the sample, around 89% are singletons; the top ten hold 4.1%. Everyone who took part was roughly 18 to 89 years old, and they came from over 20 US areas.

The clonotype comes from a woman aged 25 to 39 who had recovered from COVID-19. This chain uses TRBV2 with TRBJ1-2; 8 bases are shared with TRBD1. Sequencing was done on a sample of PBMCs or T cells enriched from blood (not recorded which). The DNA for the CDR3 is TGTGCCAGCAGTGAAACGCGGGACAGGCCGATCTATGGCTACACCTTC. Translating gives CASSETRDRPIYGYTF. Combining the CDR3 with reference TRBV2 and TRBJ1-2 gives the whole variable domain EPEVTQTPSHQVTQMGQEVILRCVPISNHLYFYWYRQILGQKVEFLVSFYNNEISEKSEIFDDQFSVERPDGSNFTLKIRSTKLEDSAMYFCASSETRDRPIYGYTFGSGTRLTVV.